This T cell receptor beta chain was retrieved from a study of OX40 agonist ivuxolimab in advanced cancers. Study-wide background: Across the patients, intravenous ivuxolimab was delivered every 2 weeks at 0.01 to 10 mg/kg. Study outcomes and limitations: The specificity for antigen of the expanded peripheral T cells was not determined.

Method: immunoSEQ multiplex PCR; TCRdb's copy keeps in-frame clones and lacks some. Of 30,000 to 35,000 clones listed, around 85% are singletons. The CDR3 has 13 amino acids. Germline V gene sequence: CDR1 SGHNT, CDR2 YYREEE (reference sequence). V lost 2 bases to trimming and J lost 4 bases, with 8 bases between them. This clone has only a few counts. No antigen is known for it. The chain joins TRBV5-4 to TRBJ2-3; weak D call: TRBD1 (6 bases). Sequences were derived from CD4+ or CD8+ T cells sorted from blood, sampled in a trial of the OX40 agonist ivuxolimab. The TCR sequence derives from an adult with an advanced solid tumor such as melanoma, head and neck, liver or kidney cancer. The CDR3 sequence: CASSFRGADTQYF. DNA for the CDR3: TGTGCCAGCAGCTTCAGGGGTGCAGATACGCAGTATTTT.